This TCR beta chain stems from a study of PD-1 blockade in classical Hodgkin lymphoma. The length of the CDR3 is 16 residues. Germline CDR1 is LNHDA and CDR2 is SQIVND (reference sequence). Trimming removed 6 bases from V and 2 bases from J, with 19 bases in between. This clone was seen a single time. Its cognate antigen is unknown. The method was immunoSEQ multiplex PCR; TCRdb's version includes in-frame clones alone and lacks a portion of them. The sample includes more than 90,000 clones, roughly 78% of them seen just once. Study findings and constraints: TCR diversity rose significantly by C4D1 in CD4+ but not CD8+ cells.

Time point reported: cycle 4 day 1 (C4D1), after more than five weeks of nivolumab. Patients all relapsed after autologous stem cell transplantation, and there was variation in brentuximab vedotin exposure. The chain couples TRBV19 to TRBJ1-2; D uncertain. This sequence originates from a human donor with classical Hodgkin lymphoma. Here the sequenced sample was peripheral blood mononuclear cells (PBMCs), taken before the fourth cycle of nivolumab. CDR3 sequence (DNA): TGTGCCAGTAGCAAGGTTCTCACCCGGACGAACTATGGCTACACCTTC. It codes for CASSKVLTRTNYGYTF.